Described below is a single T cell receptor beta chain sequence and its context. Its target is unknown. Unmatched junction bases numbered 3, after V lost 5 bases and J lost 3 bases. CDR1 is GTSNPN, CDR2 SVGIG, per germline (reference sequence). The CDR3 is 14 amino acids. This sample was included in a study of cytomegalovirus exposure and HLA in healthy donors. Looking at the study overall: The roughly 130 validation repertoires used the same platform as the roughly 670 first-cohort repertoires (as reported by a later analysis). Study-wide points: The CMV antigen specificity of a few CMV-associated chains was confirmed through in vitro analysis. Rarity held for most TCR sequences, but there were some public TCRs that occurred in many donors. Among TCR beta chains, those listed as cytomegalovirus-associated numbered around 180.

Method: immunoSEQ multiplex PCR; TCRdb's copy keeps in-frame clones and lacks some. The table includes roughly 260,000 clones, approximately 90% detected once. V gene TRBV30 combines with J gene TRBJ2-2; 10 positions match TRBD2. The TCR was taken from a young man in good health and CMV-seronegative. The specimen was PBMCs. The CDR3 bases are TGTGCCTGGCGGACTAGCGGACACACCGGGGAGCTGTTTTTT. Translated, it gives CAWRTSGHTGELFF.